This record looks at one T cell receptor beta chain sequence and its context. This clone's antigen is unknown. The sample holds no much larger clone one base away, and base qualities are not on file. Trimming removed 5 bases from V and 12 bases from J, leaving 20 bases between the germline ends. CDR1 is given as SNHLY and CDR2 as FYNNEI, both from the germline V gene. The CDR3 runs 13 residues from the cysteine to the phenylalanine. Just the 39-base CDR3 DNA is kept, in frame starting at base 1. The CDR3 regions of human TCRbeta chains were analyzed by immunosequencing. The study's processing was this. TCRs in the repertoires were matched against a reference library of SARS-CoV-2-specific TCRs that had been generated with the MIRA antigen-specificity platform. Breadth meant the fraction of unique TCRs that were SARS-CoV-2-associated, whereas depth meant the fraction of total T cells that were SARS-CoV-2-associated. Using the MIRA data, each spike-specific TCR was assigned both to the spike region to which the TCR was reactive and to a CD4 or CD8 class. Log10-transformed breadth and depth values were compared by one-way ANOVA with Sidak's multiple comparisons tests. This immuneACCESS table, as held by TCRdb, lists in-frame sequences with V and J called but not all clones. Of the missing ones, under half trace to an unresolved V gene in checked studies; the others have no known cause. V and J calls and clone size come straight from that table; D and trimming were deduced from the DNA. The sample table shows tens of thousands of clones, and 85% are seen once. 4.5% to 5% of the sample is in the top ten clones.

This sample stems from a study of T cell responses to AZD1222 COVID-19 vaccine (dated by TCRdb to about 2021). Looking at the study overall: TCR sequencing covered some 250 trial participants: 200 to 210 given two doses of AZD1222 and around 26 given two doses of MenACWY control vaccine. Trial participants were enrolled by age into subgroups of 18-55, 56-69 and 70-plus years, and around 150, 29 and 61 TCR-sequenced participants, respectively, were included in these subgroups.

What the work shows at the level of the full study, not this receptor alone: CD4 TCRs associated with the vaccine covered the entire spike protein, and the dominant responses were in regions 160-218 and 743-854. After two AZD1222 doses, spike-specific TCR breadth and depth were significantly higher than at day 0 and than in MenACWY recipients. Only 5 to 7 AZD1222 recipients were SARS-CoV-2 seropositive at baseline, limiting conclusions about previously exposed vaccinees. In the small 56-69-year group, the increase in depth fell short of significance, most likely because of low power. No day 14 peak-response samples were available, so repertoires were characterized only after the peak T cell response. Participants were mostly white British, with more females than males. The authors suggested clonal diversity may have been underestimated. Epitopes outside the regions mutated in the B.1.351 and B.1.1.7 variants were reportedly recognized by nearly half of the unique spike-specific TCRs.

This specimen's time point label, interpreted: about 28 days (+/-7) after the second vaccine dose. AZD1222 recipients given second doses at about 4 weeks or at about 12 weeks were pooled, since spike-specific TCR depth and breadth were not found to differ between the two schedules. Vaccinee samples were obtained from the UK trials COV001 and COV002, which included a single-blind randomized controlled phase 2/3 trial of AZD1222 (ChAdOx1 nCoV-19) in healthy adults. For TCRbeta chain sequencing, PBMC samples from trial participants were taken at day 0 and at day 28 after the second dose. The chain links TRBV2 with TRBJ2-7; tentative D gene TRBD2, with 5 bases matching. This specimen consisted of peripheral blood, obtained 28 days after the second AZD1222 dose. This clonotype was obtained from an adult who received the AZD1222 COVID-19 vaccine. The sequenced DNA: TGTGCCAGCAGTCGTGCAGTACTCGCGGGTCTGTACTTC. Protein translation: CASSRAVLAGLYF. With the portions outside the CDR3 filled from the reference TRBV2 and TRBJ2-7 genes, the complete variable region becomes EPEVTQTPSHQVTQMGQEVILRCVPISNHLYFYWYRQILGQKVEFLVSFYNNEISEKSEIFDDQFSVERPDGSNFTLKIRSTKLEDSAMYFCASSRAVLAGLYFGPGTRLTVT.